The clone carrying this T cell receptor (beta chain) was observed many times. The antigen is not known. TCRdb ran MiXCR on the reads and lists one entry per CDR3 protein. Of some 220,000 distinct CDR3 sequences in the sample, roughly an eighth were seen once. This specimen comes from a study of T cell repertoires in cytomegalovirus infection. The overall study: Through public TCR beta signatures, both CMV infection and matching HLA type were indicated.

Per the germline V gene, CDR1 is SGHTA and CDR2 is FQGNSA. This CDR3 has 15 residues. V lost 5 bases to trimming and J lost 2 bases, with 15 bases between them. Study-level points and caveats: Clonotype analysis showed dominance of the ex vivo response by HLA-C-restricted CMV-specific TCR beta clonotypes. Public TCR beta family frequency separated CMV-and-HLA carriers, including in an independent cohort.

Sample: PBMCs. The TCR originated in a human donor in good health (CMV status not recorded). Some clones in this sample may be carry-over from other donors' samples. This chain connects TRBV7-2 to TRBJ1-1, with D possibly matching TRBD1 (5 bases). The CDR3, as DNA: TGTGCCAGCAGCCCCTACCTCGGGGCTAACACTGAAGCTTTCTTT. Translation: CASSPYLGANTEAFF.